This T cell receptor beta chain was captured by sequencing in a study of T cell repertoires in cytomegalovirus infection (dated by TCRdb to about 2019). Regarding the study in general: Peptide stimulations targeted recently identified HLA-C-restricted CMV epitopes, whose presentation resists viral immunomodulation, together with well-studied HLA-B-restricted epitopes. Because public TCR beta signatures pointed to carriage of CMV infection together with the matching HLA type, the HLA type of each donor mattered for the analysis.

The CDR3 has 12 amino acids, counting the end cysteine and phenylalanine. The kept DNA is CDR3 alone, 36 bases in frame from the first base. From the germline V gene, CDR1 is MNHEY and CDR2 is SVGAGI. V is reduced by 4 bases and J by 7 bases, leaving a spacing of 7 bases between them. What this sample's treatment or condition label stands for: in vitro stimulation with specific CMV peptide epitopes to enrich CMV-specific T cells. Here is what the overall study found, with its caveats: Carriers of CMV infection plus the relevant HLA type were discriminated by the cumulative frequency of public TCR beta family members in the study cohort and in an independent roughly 320-donor cohort. The ex vivo response was dominated by HLA-C-restricted CMV-specific TCR beta clonotypes, which also provided the single most frequent clonotype in two of eight donors.

Sequencer: Illumina HiSeq 1500. TCRdb reprocessing: public reads trimmed at Q25 with fastp, clones called with MiXCR, in-frame beta chains kept. Duplicate CDR3 protein sequences are folded into a single record with the most common DNA and genes. The sample data list approximately 990,000 distinct CDR3 sequences, and approximately 33% of these were observed just once. The ten largest clones take up roughly 13% of the sample. As for this clonotype: The target of this receptor is not known. Per-base quality was not reported, and no clone a single base away is much larger than it.

The material was cultured CD8+ T cells from PBMCs, obtained from culture after CMV antigen stimulation. This sequence was found in a human donor in good health (CMV status not recorded). Some clones in this sample may be carry-over from other donors' samples. The chain is encoded by TRBV6-5 joined to TRBJ2-2; a confident D gene designation cannot be given. The CDR3 protein: CASSSLNGELFF. The nucleotides read TGTGCCAGCAGTTCCCTAAACGGGGAGCTGTTTTTT.